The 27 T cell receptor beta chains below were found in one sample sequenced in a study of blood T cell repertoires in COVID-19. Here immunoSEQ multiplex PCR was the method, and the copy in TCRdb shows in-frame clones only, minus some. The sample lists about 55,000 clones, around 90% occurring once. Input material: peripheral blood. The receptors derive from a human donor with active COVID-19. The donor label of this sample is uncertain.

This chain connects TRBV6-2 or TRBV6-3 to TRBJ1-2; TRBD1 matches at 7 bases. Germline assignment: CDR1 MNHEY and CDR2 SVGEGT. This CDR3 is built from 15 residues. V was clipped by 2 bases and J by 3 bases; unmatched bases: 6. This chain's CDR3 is CASSYGRTGDYGYTF. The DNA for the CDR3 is TGTGCCAGCAGTTACGGAAGGACAGGAGACTATGGCTACACCTTC.

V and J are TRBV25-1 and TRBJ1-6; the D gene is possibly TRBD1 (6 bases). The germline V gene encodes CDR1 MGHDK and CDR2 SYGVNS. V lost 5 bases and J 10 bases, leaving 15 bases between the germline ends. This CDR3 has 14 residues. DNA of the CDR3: TGTGCCAGCAGTCGGGGGGCGCCAGGCTCACCCCTCCACTTT. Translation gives CASSRGAPGSPLHF.

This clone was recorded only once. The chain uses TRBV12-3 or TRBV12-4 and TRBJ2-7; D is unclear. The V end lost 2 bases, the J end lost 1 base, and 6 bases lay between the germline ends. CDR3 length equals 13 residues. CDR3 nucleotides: TGTGCCAGCAGTTTAAGCATTTCCTACGAGCAGTACTTC. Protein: CASSLSISYEQYF.

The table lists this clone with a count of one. The CDR3 reads CASSLASFVFEQYF. The CDR3 DNA is TGCGCCAGCAGCTTAGCTAGCTTTGTCTTCGAGCAGTACTTC. The rearrangement uses TRBV5-1 and TRBJ2-7, with TRBD2 as a possible D gene (5 bases). The ends were cut back, 2 bases at V and 6 bases at J, with 15 bases in the middle. Germline lookup yields CDR1 SGHRS and CDR2 YFSETQ. The CDR3 is 14 amino acids.

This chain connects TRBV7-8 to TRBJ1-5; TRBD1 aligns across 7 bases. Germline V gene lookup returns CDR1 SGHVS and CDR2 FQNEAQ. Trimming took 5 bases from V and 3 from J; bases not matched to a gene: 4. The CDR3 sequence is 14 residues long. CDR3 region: CASSLQGNNQPQHF. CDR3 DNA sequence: TGTGCCAGCAGCCTACAGGGGAACAATCAGCCCCAGCATTTT.

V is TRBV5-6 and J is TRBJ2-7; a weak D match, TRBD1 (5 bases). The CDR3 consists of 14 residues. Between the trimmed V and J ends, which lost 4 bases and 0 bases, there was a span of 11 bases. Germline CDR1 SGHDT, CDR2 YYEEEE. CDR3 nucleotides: TGTGCCAGCAGCCTTTATGACAGCTCCTACGAGCAGTACTTC. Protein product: CASSLYDSSYEQYF.

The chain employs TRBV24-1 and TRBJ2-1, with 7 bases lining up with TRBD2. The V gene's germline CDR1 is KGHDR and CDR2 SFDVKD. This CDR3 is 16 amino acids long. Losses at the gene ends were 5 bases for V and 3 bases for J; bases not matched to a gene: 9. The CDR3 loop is CATSVSSGANYNEQFF. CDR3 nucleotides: TGTGCCACCAGTGTTTCTAGCGGAGCCAACTACAATGAGCAGTTCTTC.

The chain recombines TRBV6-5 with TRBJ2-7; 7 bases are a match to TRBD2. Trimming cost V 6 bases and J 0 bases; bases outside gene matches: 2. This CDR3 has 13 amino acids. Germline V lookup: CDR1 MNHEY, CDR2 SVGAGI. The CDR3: CASSREASYEQYF. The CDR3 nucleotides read TGTGCCAGCAGCCGGGAGGCCTCCTACGAGCAGTACTTC.

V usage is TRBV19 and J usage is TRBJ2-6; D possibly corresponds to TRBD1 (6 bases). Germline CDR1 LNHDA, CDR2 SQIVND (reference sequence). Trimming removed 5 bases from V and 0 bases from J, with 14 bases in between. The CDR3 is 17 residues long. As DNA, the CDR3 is TGTGCCAGTAGTCGTCGAGGGGGTAGCTCTGGGGCCAACGTCCTGACTTTC. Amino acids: CASSRRGGSSGANVLTF.

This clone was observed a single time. CDR3 amino acids: CAIRQTGANSPLHF. CDR3 bases: TGTGCCATCAGACAGACAGGGGCAAATTCACCCCTCCACTTT. The chain combines TRBV10-3 with TRBJ1-6; 8 bases match TRBD1. Germline CDR1 reads ENHRY; CDR2 reads SYGVKD. With V trimmed by 6 bases and J by 7 bases, 5 bases remained unmatched. This CDR3 is built from 14 residues.

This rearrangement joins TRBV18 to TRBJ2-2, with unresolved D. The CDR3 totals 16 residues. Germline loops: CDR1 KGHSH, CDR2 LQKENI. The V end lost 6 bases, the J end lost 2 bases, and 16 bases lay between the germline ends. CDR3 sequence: CASSQLVVVNTGELFF. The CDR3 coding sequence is TGTGCCAGCTCGCAGCTAGTTGTGGTAAACACCGGGGAGCTGTTTTTT.

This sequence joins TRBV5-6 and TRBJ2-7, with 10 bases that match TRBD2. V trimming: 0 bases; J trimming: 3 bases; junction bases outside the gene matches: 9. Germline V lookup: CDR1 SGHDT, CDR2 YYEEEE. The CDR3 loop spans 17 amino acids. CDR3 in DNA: TGTGCCAGCAGCTTGGCGCTTGTAGCGGGAGGTTTCTACGAGCAGTACTTC. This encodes CASSLALVAGGFYEQYF. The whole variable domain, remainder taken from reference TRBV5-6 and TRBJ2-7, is DAGVTQSPTHLIKTRGQQVTLRCSPKSGHDTVSWYQQALGQGPQFIFQYYEEEERQRGNFPDRFSGHQFPNYSSELNVNALLLGDSALYLCASSLALVAGGFYEQYFGPGTRLTVT.

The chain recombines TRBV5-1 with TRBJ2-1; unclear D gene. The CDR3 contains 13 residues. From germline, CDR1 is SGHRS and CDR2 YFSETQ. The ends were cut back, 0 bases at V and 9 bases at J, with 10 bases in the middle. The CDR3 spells CASSLGPGGEQFF. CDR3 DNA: TGCGCCAGCAGCTTGGGACCTGGCGGTGAGCAGTTCTTC.

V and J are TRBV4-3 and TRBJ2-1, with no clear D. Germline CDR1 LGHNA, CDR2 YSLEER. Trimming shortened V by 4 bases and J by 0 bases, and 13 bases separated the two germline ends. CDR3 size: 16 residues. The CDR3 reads CASSLGYSASYNEQFF. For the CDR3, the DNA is TGCGCCAGCAGCCTCGGATACAGTGCCTCCTACAATGAGCAGTTCTTC.

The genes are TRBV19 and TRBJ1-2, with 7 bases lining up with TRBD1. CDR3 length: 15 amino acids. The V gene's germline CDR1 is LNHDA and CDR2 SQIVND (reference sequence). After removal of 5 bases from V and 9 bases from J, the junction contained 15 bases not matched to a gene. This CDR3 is CASSLSLIGQASYTF. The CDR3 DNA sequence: TGTGCCAGTAGTCTCTCACTGATAGGACAGGCGAGCTACACCTTC.

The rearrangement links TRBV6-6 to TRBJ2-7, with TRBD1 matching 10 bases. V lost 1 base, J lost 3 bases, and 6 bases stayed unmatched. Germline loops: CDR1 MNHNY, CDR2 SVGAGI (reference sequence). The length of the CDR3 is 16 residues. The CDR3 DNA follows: TGTGCCAGCAGTTACTTGACAGGGGGCCCAAACTACGAGCAGTACGTC. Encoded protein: CASSYLTGGPNYEQYV.

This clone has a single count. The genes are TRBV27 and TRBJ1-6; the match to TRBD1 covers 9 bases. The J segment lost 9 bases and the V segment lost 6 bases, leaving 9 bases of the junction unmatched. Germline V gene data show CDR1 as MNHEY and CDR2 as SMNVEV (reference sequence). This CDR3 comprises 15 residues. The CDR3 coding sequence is TGTGCCAGCAGGACTTCTGGGACAGGGTTTTCACCCCTCCACTTT. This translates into CASRTSGTGFSPLHF.

The CDR3 protein is CASSYGLAHEQYF. CDR3 in DNA: TGTGCCAGCAGTTACGGACTAGCCCACGAGCAGTACTTC. The rearrangement links TRBV28 to TRBJ2-7, with 8 bases matching TRBD2. This CDR3 comprises 13 residues. V dropped 4 bases and J dropped 5; count of bases not matched to a gene: 4. Germline V CDR1 and CDR2: MDHEN, SYDVKM.

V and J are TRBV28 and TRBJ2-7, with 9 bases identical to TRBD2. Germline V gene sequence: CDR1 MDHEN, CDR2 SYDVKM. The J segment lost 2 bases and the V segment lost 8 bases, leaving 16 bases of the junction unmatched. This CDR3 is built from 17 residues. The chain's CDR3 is CASRKNPSGMFTYEQYF. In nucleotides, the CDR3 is TGTGCCAGCCGGAAGAACCCTAGCGGGATGTTCACCTACGAGCAGTACTTC.

The CDR3 region is CASSQVVGAGEKLFF. In DNA, the CDR3 is TGTGCCAGCAGCCAGGTGGTGGGGGCTGGTGAAAAACTGTTTTTT. This chain links TRBV4-2 with TRBJ1-4; D is possibly TRBD1 (6 bases). There are 15 residues in the CDR3. The germline V and J ends were trimmed by 3 bases and 7 bases, with 15 bases remaining between them. CDR1 LGHNA and CDR2 YNFKEQ come from the germline V gene.

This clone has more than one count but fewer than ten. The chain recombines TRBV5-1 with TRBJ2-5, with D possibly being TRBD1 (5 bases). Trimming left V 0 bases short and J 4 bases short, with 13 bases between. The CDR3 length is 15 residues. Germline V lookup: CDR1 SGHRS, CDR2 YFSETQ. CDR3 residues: CASSLGGAQGETQYF. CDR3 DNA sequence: TGCGCCAGCAGCTTGGGAGGTGCCCAGGGAGAGACCCAGTACTTC.

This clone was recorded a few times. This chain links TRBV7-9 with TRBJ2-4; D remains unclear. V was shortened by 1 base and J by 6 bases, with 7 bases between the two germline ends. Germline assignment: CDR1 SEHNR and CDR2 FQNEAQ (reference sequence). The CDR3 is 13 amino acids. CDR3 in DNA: TGTGCCAGCAGCTTAGGGCACCCAAACATTCAGTACTTC. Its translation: CASSLGHPNIQYF.

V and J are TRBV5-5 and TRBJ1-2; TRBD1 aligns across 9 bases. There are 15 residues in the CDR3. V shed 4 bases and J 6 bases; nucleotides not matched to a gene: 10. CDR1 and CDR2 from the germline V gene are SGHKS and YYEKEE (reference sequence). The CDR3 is CASSHSTGTGNGYTF. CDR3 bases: TGTGCCAGCAGCCATTCCACCGGGACAGGGAATGGCTACACCTTC.

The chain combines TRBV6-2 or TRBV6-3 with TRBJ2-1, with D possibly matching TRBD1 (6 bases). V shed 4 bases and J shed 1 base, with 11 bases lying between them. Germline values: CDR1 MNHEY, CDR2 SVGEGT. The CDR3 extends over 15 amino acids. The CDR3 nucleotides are TGTGCCAGCAGTTCCCGGGACACTTCCTACAATGAGCAGTTCTTC. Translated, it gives CASSSRDTSYNEQFF.

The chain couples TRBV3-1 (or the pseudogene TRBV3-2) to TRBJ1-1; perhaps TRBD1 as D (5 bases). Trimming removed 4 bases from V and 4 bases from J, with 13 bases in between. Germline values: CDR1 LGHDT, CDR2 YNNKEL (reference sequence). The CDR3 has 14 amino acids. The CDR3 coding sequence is TGTGCCAGCAGCCTTTCAGGGTTGGGCACTGAAGCTTTCTTT. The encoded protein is CASSLSGLGTEAFF.

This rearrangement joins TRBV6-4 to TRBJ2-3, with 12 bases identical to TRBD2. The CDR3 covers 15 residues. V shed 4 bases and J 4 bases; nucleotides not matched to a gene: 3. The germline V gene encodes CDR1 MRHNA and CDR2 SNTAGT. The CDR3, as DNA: TGTGCCAGCAGTGCTAGCGGGGGGGCCGCAGATACGCAGTATTTT. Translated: CASSASGGAADTQYF.

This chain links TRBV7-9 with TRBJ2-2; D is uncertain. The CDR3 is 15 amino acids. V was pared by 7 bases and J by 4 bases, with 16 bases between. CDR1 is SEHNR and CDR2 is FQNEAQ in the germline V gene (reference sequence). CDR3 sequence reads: CASTTFGVGTGELFF. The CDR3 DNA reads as TGTGCCAGCACCACATTTGGAGTTGGCACCGGGGAGCTGTTTTTT. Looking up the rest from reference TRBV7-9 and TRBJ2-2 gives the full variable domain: DTGVSQNPRHKITKRGQNVTFRCDPISEHNRLYWYRQTLGQGPEFLTYFQNEAQLEKSRLLSDRFSAERPKGSFSTLEIQRTEQGDSAMYLCASTTFGVGTGELFFGEGSRLTVL.